Following are 19 T cell receptor beta chains from one sample sequenced in a study of cytomegalovirus exposure and HLA in healthy donors. 60 Vbeta and 13 Jbeta primers were used in PCR. Data came from immunoSEQ multiplex PCR; TCRdb stores just in-frame clones and leaves some out. The repertoire table contains about 77,000 clones. The sample comprised PBMCs. The source is a man in his fifties or sixties in good health and CMV-seropositive.

The CDR3 bases are TGTGCCAGCAGTCGGGACAGACAACGCGGCTACACCTTC. Translation gives CASSRDRQRGYTF. The rearrangement links TRBV6-5 to TRBJ1-2; 7 bases match TRBD1. J was trimmed by 8 bases and V by 5 bases; bases with no gene match: 8. Germline-derived CDR1 and CDR2 are MNHEY and SVGAGI. This CDR3 has 13 amino acids.

V and J are TRBV18 and TRBJ2-3; 10 nucleotides agree with TRBD2. The germline gives CDR1 KGHSH, CDR2 LQKENI. The junction had 9 bases not matched to a gene; V was cut back by 3 bases and J by 3 bases. This CDR3 spans 17 amino acids. CDR3 residues: CASSPGTSATLTDTQYF. The CDR3, as DNA: TGTGCCAGCTCACCCGGGACTAGCGCGACGCTTACAGATACGCAGTATTTT.

This chain connects TRBV5-1 to TRBJ2-1; 10 bases align to TRBD2. This CDR3 is 15 amino acids long. Germline-derived CDR1 and CDR2 are SGHRS and YFSETQ. After removal of 6 bases from V and 7 bases from J, the junction contained 10 bases not matched to a gene. CDR3 region: CASTGSGGALNEQFF. CDR3 DNA sequence: TGCGCCAGCACGGGGAGCGGGGGGGCCTTAAATGAGCAGTTCTTC.

The rearrangement joins TRBV15 to TRBJ2-2, with D maybe TRBD1 (5 bases). The V and J ends lost 0 bases and 6 bases respectively, with 14 bases between them. The CDR3 is 16 residues long. Germline V CDR1 and CDR2: LNHNV, YYDKDF (reference sequence). CDR3 in amino acids: CATSREGGAQAGELFF. For the CDR3, the DNA is TGTGCCACCAGCAGAGAAGGCGGTGCACAGGCCGGGGAGCTGTTTTTT.

V usage is TRBV6-5 and J usage is TRBJ1-1; D might be TRBD1 (5 bases). V lost 5 bases and J lost 4, with 14 bases in between. CDR1 is MNHEY and CDR2 is SVGAGI in the germline V gene. This CDR3 contains 14 residues. CDR3 loop: CASSASTGITEAFF. The CDR3 DNA is TGTGCCAGCAGTGCCAGTACAGGTATCACTGAAGCTTTCTTT.

This chain connects TRBV5-1 to TRBJ2-6, with D tentatively TRBD1 (6 bases). Deletions cut 0 bases from V and 3 bases from J, with 13 bases between. From germline, CDR1 is SGHRS and CDR2 YFSETQ. This CDR3 contains 17 residues. The CDR3 loop is CASSLAGEVGGANVLTF. The CDR3 coding sequence is TGCGCCAGCAGCTTGGCAGGGGAAGTCGGTGGGGCCAACGTCCTGACTTTC. Combining the CDR3 with reference TRBV5-1 and TRBJ2-6 gives the whole variable domain KAGVTQTPRYLIKTRGQQVTLSCSPISGHRSVSWYQQTPGQGLQFLFEYFSETQRNKGNFPGRFSGRQFSNSRSEMNVSTLELGDSALYLCASSLAGEVGGANVLTFGAGSRLTVL.

This chain links TRBV6-1 with TRBJ2-7; 9 positions agree with TRBD1. With V trimmed by 6 bases and J by 5 bases, 5 bases remained unmatched. The CDR3 has 13 amino acids. Germline CDR1 is MNHNS and CDR2 is SASEGT. CDR3 in DNA: TGTGCCAGCAGCGGACAGGGGAAGGACGAGCAGTACTTC. Its translation is CASSGQGKDEQYF.

The chain uses TRBV6-6 and TRBJ2-7; a weak D match, TRBD1 (5 bases). The CDR3 extends over 12 amino acids. Germline-derived CDR1 and CDR2 are MNHNY and SVGAGI (reference sequence). Trimming stripped 6 bases from V and 1 base from J, with 7 bases between. The CDR3 here is CASRTASYEQYF. DNA of the CDR3: TGTGCCAGCAGGACAGCTTCCTACGAGCAGTACTTC.

The genes are TRBV7-3 and TRBJ1-1; possible D gene TRBD1, 6 bases. V shed 3 bases and J shed 7 bases, with 12 bases lying between them. The CDR3 contains 13 residues. The germline CDR1 and CDR2 sequences are SGHTA and FQGTGA. The CDR3, as DNA: TGTGCCAGCAGCTTTGGGGGCGACAATGAAGCTTTCTTT. Protein sequence: CASSFGGDNEAFF.

The chain employs TRBV7-2 and TRBJ2-5, with D perhaps TRBD2 (6 bases). Per germline, CDR1 SGHTA and CDR2 FQGNSA. The CDR3 extends over 16 amino acids. V was shortened by 5 bases and J by 7 bases, with 23 bases between the two germline ends. CDR3 nucleotide sequence: TGTGCCAGCAGCCCGGGAGATGTGACAGCCGGTTTGACCCAGTACTTC. It translates to CASSPGDVTAGLTQYF.

The chain carries TRBV10-3 and TRBJ1-2; D uncertain. The V gene's germline CDR1 is ENHRY and CDR2 SYGVKD. This CDR3 has 19 residues. Trimming took 0 bases from V and 3 from J, leaving 23 bases between them. CDR3 sequence reads: CAISESPGRNSPSYYGYTF. The CDR3, as DNA: TGTGCCATCAGTGAGTCCCCTGGCAGGAATTCTCCTTCCTACTATGGCTACACCTTC.

V gene TRBV6-5 combines with J gene TRBJ1-1, with a tentative D call TRBD1 (5 bases). The CDR3 contains 13 residues. Trimming pared 6 bases from V and 5 bases from J, leaving 13 bases between. Germline loops: CDR1 MNHEY, CDR2 SVGAGI. As DNA, the CDR3 is TGTGCCAGCAGCTACGGGAGGGGAACTGAAGCTTTCTTT. It yields the protein CASSYGRGTEAFF.

The chain combines TRBV6-1 with TRBJ1-2; no reliable D call. This CDR3 comprises 14 residues. Germline CDR1 MNHNS, CDR2 SASEGT. Trimming took off 2 bases at V and 4 bases at J, with 11 bases between the two ends. CDR3 protein: CASSELRGIYGYTF. As DNA, the CDR3 is TGTGCCAGCAGTGAACTGCGGGGTATCTATGGCTACACCTTC.

The chain couples TRBV7-9 to TRBJ2-2; TRBD1 agrees at 7 bases. The V gene end was trimmed by 1 base and the J gene end by 2 bases; junction bases not matched to a gene: 7. Germline CDR1 SEHNR, CDR2 FQNEAQ (reference sequence). The CDR3 is made up of 17 amino acids. The CDR3 loop is CASSLEGQGVNTGELFF. The CDR3, as DNA: TGTGCCAGCAGCTTAGAAGGTCAGGGGGTAAACACCGGGGAGCTGTTTTTT.

V is TRBV7-6 and J is TRBJ2-1; a possible D gene is TRBD2 (6 bases). V dropped 1 base and J dropped 6 bases, with 10 bases sitting between them. CDR1 SGHVS and CDR2 FNYEAQ come from the germline V gene. The CDR3 spans 14 residues. In DNA, the CDR3 is TGTGCCAGCAGCTTAGTTGCGGGACCCAATGAGCAGTTCTTC. It codes for CASSLVAGPNEQFF.

The chain employs TRBV4-2 and TRBJ1-5; 9 bases agree with TRBD1. Per the germline V gene, CDR1 is LGHNA and CDR2 is YNFKEQ. J gave up 1 base and V 5 bases, and 9 bases lay outside the gene matches. There are 17 residues in the CDR3. The CDR3 DNA reads as TGTGCCAGCAGCTCCCGGACAGGGGAAGGAAGCAATCAGCCCCAGCATTTT. It specifies CASSSRTGEGSNQPQHF.

The chain joins TRBV14 to TRBJ1-2; D uncertain. Trimming removed 4 bases at V and 5 bases at J, with 17 bases between. The CDR3 has 15 residues. The germline CDR1 and CDR2 sequences are SGHDN and FVKESK. CDR3 DNA: TGTGCCAGCAGCCTGATGGCGGGAAACCAGTATGGCTACACCTTC. Translation: CASSLMAGNQYGYTF.

The chain joins TRBV5-1 to TRBJ2-1, with TRBD2 matching 11 bases. Germline V gene sequence: CDR1 SGHRS, CDR2 YFSETQ. After removal of 3 bases from V and 7 bases from J, the junction contained 9 bases not matched to a gene. The CDR3 sequence is 16 residues long. The CDR3 bases are TGCGCCAGCAGCTCCTTAGCGGGAGGGCAGAGGAATGAGCAGTTCTTC. It codes for CASSSLAGGQRNEQFF.

The rearrangement uses TRBV5-1 and TRBJ2-7; 7 nucleotides line up with TRBD1. Per the germline V gene, CDR1 is SGHRS and CDR2 is YFSETQ. J gave up 3 bases and V 4 bases, and 13 bases lay outside the gene matches. The length of the CDR3 is 16 residues. CDR3 coding DNA: TGCGCCAGCAGCCTCCCCCCCCGGGACAGCCTCTACGAGCAGTACGTC. This codes for CASSLPPRDSLYEQYV.